A selection of T cell receptor beta chains follows, all from one sample in a study of immune evolution from preneoplasia to lung adenocarcinoma. The method was immunoSEQ multiplex PCR; TCRdb's version includes in-frame clones alone and lacks a portion of them. Seen here are roughly 3,500 clones, more than 70% observed once, and the top ten hold about 5%. Material for sequencing was FFPE lung adenocarcinoma in situ tissue. These receptor sequences come from a person between 65 and 79 years old with lung adenocarcinoma. Both conserved end residues are part of each CDR3. The order of the fields is clone size, V gene, D gene, J gene, CDR3 DNA, CDR3 protein. The D gene is left open where the match is weak. Clone size is not always given. Where it is, it says once, few, many or a class for expanded clones.

.,TRBV5-1,.,TRBJ2-7,TGCGCCAGCAGCGCCCTAGCAAACGAGCAGTACTTC,CASSALANEQYF
.,TRBV6-5,.,TRBJ2-7,TGTGCCAGCAGTCCCGGGGGCTTCCCTACCTACGAGCAGTACTTC,CASSPGGFPTYEQYF
.,TRBV5-1,.,TRBJ2-1,TGCGCCAGCAGCTTGGCCCCGGGATCCTACAATGAGCAGTTCTTC,CASSLAPGSYNEQFF
.,TRBV2,TRBD1,TRBJ2-7,TGTGCCAGCAGTCCCCGGGACAGGGTCCCTCCAGAGTACTTC,CASSPRDRVPPEYF
.,TRBV19,.,TRBJ1-5,TGTGCCAGTAGTATAGGGGTGGAGCAGCCCCAGCATTTT,CASSIGVEQPQHF
.,TRBV19,.,TRBJ2-7,TGTGCCAGTAATGGCGGGTCCTCCTACGAGCAGTACTTC,CASNGGSSYEQYF
.,TRBV11-3,.,TRBJ2-3,TGTGCCAGCAGTTCATCCGGGACCACAGATACGCAGTATTTT,CASSSSGTTDTQYF
.,TRBV1,.,TRBJ2-3,TGCACCAGCAGCCAAGATTTACTAGCGGGGGTCACAGATACGCAGTATTTT,CTSSQDLLAGVTDTQYF
.,TRBV18,TRBD1,TRBJ1-1,TGTGCCAGCTCACCAAGGACAGGGGTATTTGACACTGAAGCTTTCTTT,CASSPRTGVFDTEAFF
.,TRBV11-3,TRBD1,TRBJ2-3,TGTGCCAGCAGCCCGGGACAGGCCACAGGGACAGATACGCAGTATTTT,CASSPGQATGTDTQYF
.,TRBV5-4,.,TRBJ1-2,TGTGCCAGCAGCTTGGCGGCCGGCACCGGATTGTACACCTTC,CASSLAAGTGLYTF
.,TRBV28,.,TRBJ1-1,TGTGCCAGCAGTTCCCCAAGGACAGTAAAGATGAACACTGAAGCTTTCTTT,CASSSPRTVKMNTEAFF
.,TRBV5-6,.,TRBJ2-4,TGTGCCAGCAGCTTGTCGGATTTTGTGGGAAACATTCAGTACTTC,CASSLSDFVGNIQYF
.,TRBV6-5,.,TRBJ2-7,TGTGCCAGCAGTTACGAGTCCTACGAGCAGTACTTC,CASSYESYEQYF
.,TRBV5-4,.,TRBJ1-2,TGTGCCAGCAGCTTAGGGCTCTATGGCTACACCTTC,CASSLGLYGYTF
once,TRBV7-8,.,TRBJ2-3,TGTGCCAGCAGCCACAGGCCAGGGGCCTCAGATACGCAGTATTTT,CASSHRPGASDTQYF
.,TRBV4-1,.,TRBJ2-7,TGCGCCAGCAGCCATGCAGAACAGGGTTACGAGCAGTACTTC,CASSHAEQGYEQYF
.,TRBV6-1,.,TRBJ1-3,TGTGCCAGCAAGGGGGTCTCTGGAAACACCATATATTTT,CASKGVSGNTIYF
.,TRBV9,TRBD1,TRBJ2-1,TGTGCCAGCAGCGTAGAGGGACAGGGTAGCACTGAGCAGTTCTTC,CASSVEGQGSTEQFF
.,TRBV6-6,.,TRBJ2-7,TGTGCCAGCAGTCGGGTAAATTCTCGCGAGCAGTACTTC,CASSRVNSREQYF
.,TRBV5-1,.,TRBJ1-2,TGCGCCAGCAGCTTGGGAGAATCCAACTATGGCTACACCTTC,CASSLGESNYGYTF
once,TRBV27,TRBD1,TRBJ2-7,TGTGCCAGCAGTTTTTGGGACAGGGCCTTTCGGGAGCAGTACTTC,CASSFWDRAFREQYF
.,TRBV5-5,TRBD2,TRBJ2-7,TGTGCCAGCAGTTCTCCCGGGACTAGCCCCTACGAGCAGTACTTC,CASSSPGTSPYEQYF
.,TRBV5-1,.,TRBJ2-1,TGCGCCAGCAGCCCGGGACTGATAAGCAAGAATGAGCAGTTCTTC,CASSPGLISKNEQFF
few,TRBV29-1,.,TRBJ1-1,TGCAGCGCCGGTGAGATGAGGACTGAAGCTTTCTTT,CSAGEMRTEAFF
.,TRBV7-9,TRBD2,TRBJ2-1,TGTGCCAGCAGCATTCCGGGACTAGAAAACAATGAGCAGTTCTTC,CASSIPGLENNEQFF
.,TRBV6-5,.,TRBJ1-1,TGTGCCAGCAGTTACTCGAAGAGCACTGAAGCTTTCTTT,CASSYSKSTEAFF
.,TRBV14,.,TRBJ1-2,TGTGCCAGCAGCGTAGGGACTCCGGGAGGTGGCTACACCTTC,CASSVGTPGGGYTF
.,TRBV11-2,.,TRBJ1-1,TGTGCCAGCAGCTTAGGCCTGGGCACTGAAGCTTTCTTT,CASSLGLGTEAFF
.,TRBV5-4,TRBD2,TRBJ2-7,TGTGCCAGCAGCTTGCGGGAGGGCCGGTACGAGCAGTACTTC,CASSLREGRYEQYF
.,TRBV29-1,.,TRBJ1-1,TGCAGCGAGGCGACAGCAGAAAGATCTTTCTTT,CSEATAERSFF
.,TRBV11-3,.,TRBJ2-3,TGTGCCAGCAGCCCGTCGTTCGGCACAGATACGCAGTATTTT,CASSPSFGTDTQYF
once,TRBV11-2,TRBD2,TRBJ2-7,TGTGCCAGCAGCTTGACTAGCGGGACCTACGAGCAGTACTTC,CASSLTSGTYEQYF
.,TRBV29-1,.,TRBJ1-4,TGCAGCGTCTTGTTTGGGGAAAAACTGTTTTTT,CSVLFGEKLFF
few,TRBV15,TRBD1,TRBJ2-7,TGTGCCACCAGTGAGGGACAGGGAATGTACGAGCAGTACTTC,CATSEGQGMYEQYF
.,TRBV10-2,TRBD1,TRBJ2-7,TGCGCCAGCATTGGGGACAGATACGAGCAGTACTTC,CASIGDRYEQYF
once,TRBV6-5,.,TRBJ1-1,TGTGCCAGCAGTGGGGGGTTTACAGACACTGAAGCTTTCTTT,CASSGGFTDTEAFF
.,TRBV6-1,.,TRBJ2-7,TGTGCCAGTCCGACAGGTCTCGAGCAGTACTTC,CASPTGLEQYF
.,TRBV6-5,.,TRBJ2-2,TGTGCCAGCATGTGGCAGGGCGGAACCGGGGAGCTGTTTTTT,CASMWQGGTGELFF
.,TRBV25-1,TRBD1,TRBJ1-2,TGTGCCAGCAGTGAAGGAACAGGGGCTCACTATGGCTACACCTTC,CASSEGTGAHYGYTF
.,TRBV6-5,.,TRBJ1-1,TGTGCCAGCAGTTACTCTTCCAGGGAGGGTGCTGAAGCTTTCTTT,CASSYSSREGAEAFF
.,TRBV7-2,.,TRBJ2-2,TGTGCCAGCAGCTTAGCATACACCGGGGAGCTGTTTTTT,CASSLAYTGELFF